Listed below are T cell receptor beta chains from one sample, sequenced in a study of blood T cell repertoires in COVID-19. The protocol was immunoSEQ multiplex PCR, while the TCRdb copy is restricted to in-frame clones and leaves out a portion. This sample has 65,000 to 85,000 clones, with around 90% found just once. Sequencing used peripheral blood. These receptors all come from a human donor in a cohort sampled during active COVID-19. CDR3s include the opening cysteine and the closing phenylalanine or tryptophan. D genes are given only for firm matches. Only part of the rows carry a size: once, few, many, or a class if the clone is expanded.

j_call v_call d_call cdr3_length clone_size cdr3_nt cdr3_aa
TRBJ1-3 TRBV30 NA 13 NA TGTGCCTGGGCCGCAGGGCCTGGAAACACCATATATTTT CAWAAGPGNTIYF
TRBJ1-6 TRBV7-9 NA 15 NA TGTGCCAGCAGCTTAATCCAGGGTGGTAATTCACCCCTCCACTTT CASSLIQGGNSPLHF
TRBJ2-1 TRBV5-4 TRBD1 17 NA TGTGCCAGCAGCCCAGGACCCGGGACAGAAGCCTACAATGAGCAGTTCTTC CASSPGPGTEAYNEQFF
TRBJ1-3 TRBV6-5 NA 14 NA TGTGCCAGCAGAAGGGAGAGCTCTGGAAACACCATATATTTT CASRRESSGNTIYF
TRBJ2-3 TRBV28 NA 16 NA TGTGCCAGCTTCTCAGCGGGCCCCCCTGGCACAGATACGCAGTATTTT CASFSAGPPGTDTQYF
TRBJ1-5 TRBV5-6 TRBD1 17 NA TGTGCCAGCAGCTTGGCCGGACAGGTCGTTACTGGGCAGCCCCAGCATTTT CASSLAGQVVTGQPQHF
TRBJ1-1 TRBV11-2 TRBD1 14 NA TGTGCCAGCAGCCCAGGGACAGGGAACACTGAAGCTTTCTTT CASSPGTGNTEAFF
TRBJ2-1 TRBV11-2 TRBD2 15 NA TGTGCCAGCAGAGGACTAGCGGGGGACTACAATGAGCAGTTCTTC CASRGLAGDYNEQFF
TRBJ2-7 TRBV5-1 TRBD2 17 NA TGCGCCAGCAGCTTAGCACTAGCGGGGGGCACGGTAGACGAGCAGTACTTC CASSLALAGGTVDEQYF
TRBJ2-5 TRBV4-1 TRBD1 17 NA TGCGCCAGCAGCCAAGATTGGGACAGGGGATCACAAGAGACCCAGTACTTC CASSQDWDRGSQETQYF
TRBJ2-1 TRBV4-2 TRBD2 16 once TGTGCCAGCAGCCAAGAGGCGGGGGGCTCCTACAATGAGCAGTTCTTC CASSQEAGGSYNEQFF
TRBJ2-3 TRBV20-1 NA 11 NA TGCAGTGCCCTAATTACAGATACGCAGTATTTT CSALITDTQYF
TRBJ2-1 TRBV28 TRBD2 13 NA TGTGGCACCGGAGCGGGAGCCTCGGGGGAGCAGTTCTTC CGTGAGASGEQFF
TRBJ2-1 TRBV27 NA 16 NA TGTGCCAGCAGTTTACGGCGGGGTCATTCTTACAATGAGCAGTTCTTC CASSLRRGHSYNEQFF
TRBJ2-1 TRBV27 NA 16 once TGTGCCAGCTGCCCAGGTCTGCGGGTCGCCTACAATGAGCAGTTCTTC CASCPGLRVAYNEQFF
TRBJ1-2 TRBV28 TRBD1 17 NA TGTGCCAGCAGTCTCGGGACAGGGGCCTTCAGCGGCTATGGCTACACCTTC CASSLGTGAFSGYGYTF
TRBJ2-5 TRBV5-6 NA 13 NA TGTGCCAGCAACCCAGGGTACCAAGAGACCCAGTACTTC CASNPGYQETQYF
TRBJ2-3 TRBV24-1 TRBD2 13 NA TGTGCCACCACTAGCGGAAACACAGATACGCAGTATTTT CATTSGNTDTQYF
TRBJ1-6 TRBV6-5 TRBD1 14 NA TGTGCCAGCAGTTCAACAGGGGGTAATTCACCCCTCCACTTT CASSSTGGNSPLHF
TRBJ2-7 TRBV29-1 NA 11 once TGCAGCGTTGACAGGGGAAAGGAGCAGTACTTC CSVDRGKEQYF
TRBJ1-1 TRBV4-3 TRBD1 15 NA TGCGCCAGCAGCCAGCAACAGGGGCGGAACACTGAAGCTTTCTTT CASSQQQGRNTEAFF
TRBJ2-7 TRBV27 TRBD1 14 NA TGTGCCAGCAGTTTTAGACAGGGGCGCCACGAGCAGTACTTC CASSFRQGRHEQYF
TRBJ2-5 TRBV7-2 TRBD2 15 NA TGTGCCAGCAGCTTATCGCTAGCGGGGTGGGAGACCCAGTACTTC CASSLSLAGWETQYF
TRBJ2-7 TRBV12-3/TRBV12-4 NA 12 NA TGTGCCAGCAGGCGTAGATACTACGAGCAGTACTTC CASRRRYYEQYF
TRBJ2-7 TRBV5-6 NA 12 NA TGTGCCAGCAGCTACAGGAGCTACGAGCAGTACTTC CASSYRSYEQYF
TRBJ2-1 TRBV7-2 TRBD2 16 NA TGTGCCAGCAGAGGGCGCGGGGGGTCGCCCTACAATGAGCAGTTCTTC CASRGRGGSPYNEQFF
TRBJ2-5 TRBV9 TRBD2 15 NA TGTGCCAGCAGCGTAGAGGCGGGGGGGCCGGAGACCCAGTACTTC CASSVEAGGPETQYF
TRBJ2-7 TRBV5-5 TRBD1 17 NA TGTGCCAGCAGCTTGGGACAGGGTGAGATCGGCTCCTACGAGCAGTACTTC CASSLGQGEIGSYEQYF
TRBJ2-7 TRBV9 TRBD2 16 NA TGTGCCAGCAGCGGACCCGGGACTAGCGCTACCTACGAGCAGTACTTC CASSGPGTSATYEQYF
TRBJ2-2 TRBV4-2 NA 16 once TGTGCCAGCAGCCAAGATTTAGACCCGGGCACCGGGGAGCTGTTTTTT CASSQDLDPGTGELFF